This T cell receptor beta chain comes out of a study of graft-versus-host responses after intestinal transplantation. Study-wide context: Recipients got multivisceral, liver-intestinal, or isolated intestinal transplants. Anti-thymocyte globulin served as induction for all recipients, who then took tacrolimus and steroids for three to four years.

Sequencing used immunoSEQ multiplex PCR; TCRdb keeps in-frame clones, though not all of them. The table lists some 120,000 clones, just over 90% of them singletons. The germline V gene encodes CDR1 MDHEN and CDR2 SYDVKM. Trimming pared 2 bases from V and 6 bases from J, leaving 13 bases between. The CDR3 consists of 14 residues. Study observations and caveats: Some GvH clones were seen earlier in gut or blood, suggesting intestinal origin. Circulating GvH clone levels at their peak were associated with HvG declines (early post-transplant).

This clone was recorded only once. The target antigen is unknown. The sequence was obtained from a human donor who received an intestinal transplant. The V gene is TRBV28, the J gene TRBJ1-2; possible D gene TRBD1, 5 bases. Sequencing was performed on unstimulated CD4+ T cells sorted from spleen or lymph node cells, taken before intestinal transplant. CDR3 DNA: TGTGCCAGCAGTTTAGGGGGAGGGTATAATGGCTACACCTTC. Translation gives CASSLGGGYNGYTF.